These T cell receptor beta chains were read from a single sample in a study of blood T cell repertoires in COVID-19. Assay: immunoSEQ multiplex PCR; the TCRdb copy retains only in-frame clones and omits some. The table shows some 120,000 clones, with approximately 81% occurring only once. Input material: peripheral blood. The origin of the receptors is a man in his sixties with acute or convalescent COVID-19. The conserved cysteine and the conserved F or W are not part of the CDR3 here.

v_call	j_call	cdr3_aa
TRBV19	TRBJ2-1	ASSFSGRANEQF
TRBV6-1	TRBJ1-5	ASSEAGAWGQNQPQH
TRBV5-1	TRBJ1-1	ASSLTGVNTEAF
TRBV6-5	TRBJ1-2	ASSYGWGQGARGYT
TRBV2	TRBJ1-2	ASRGTDNYGYT
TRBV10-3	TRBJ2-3	AISGQGTDTQY
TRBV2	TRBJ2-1	ASSRGTSGVNEQF
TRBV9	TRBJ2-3	ASSAPPGLAGTDTQY
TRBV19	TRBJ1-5	ASTPRWRENSNQPQH
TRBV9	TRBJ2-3	ASSSTGADTQY
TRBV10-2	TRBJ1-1	ASSAGLRREAF
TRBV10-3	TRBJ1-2	AIRQGNYGYT
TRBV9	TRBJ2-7	ASSVGGALGYEQY
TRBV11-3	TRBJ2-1	ASSGRGRFLYNEQF
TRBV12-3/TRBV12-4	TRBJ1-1	ASSLQMNTEAF
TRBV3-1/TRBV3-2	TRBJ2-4	ASSQDRDRGNIQY
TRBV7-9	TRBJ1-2	ASSSALAVYGYT
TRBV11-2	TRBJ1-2	ASSQGQIYGYT